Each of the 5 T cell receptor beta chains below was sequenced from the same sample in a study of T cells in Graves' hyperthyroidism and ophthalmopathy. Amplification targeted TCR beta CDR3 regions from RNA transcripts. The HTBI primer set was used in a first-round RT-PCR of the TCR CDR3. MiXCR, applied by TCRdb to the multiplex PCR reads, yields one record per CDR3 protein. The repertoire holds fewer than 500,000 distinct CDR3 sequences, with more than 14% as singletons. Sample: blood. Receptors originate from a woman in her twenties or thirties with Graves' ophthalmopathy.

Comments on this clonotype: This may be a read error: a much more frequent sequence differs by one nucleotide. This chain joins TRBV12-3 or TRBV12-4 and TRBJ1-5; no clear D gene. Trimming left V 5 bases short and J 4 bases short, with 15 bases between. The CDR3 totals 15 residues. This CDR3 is CASSHQRVGNQPQHF. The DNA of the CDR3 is TGTGCCAGCAGTCATCAGCGGGTAGGGAATCAGCCCCAGCATTTT.

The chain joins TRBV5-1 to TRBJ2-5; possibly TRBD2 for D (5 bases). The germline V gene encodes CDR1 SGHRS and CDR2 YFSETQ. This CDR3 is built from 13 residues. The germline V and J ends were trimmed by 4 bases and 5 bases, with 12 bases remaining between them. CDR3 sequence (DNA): TGCGCCAGCAGCCGAGGGAGCGAGGAGACCCAGTACTTC. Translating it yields CASSRGSEETQYF.

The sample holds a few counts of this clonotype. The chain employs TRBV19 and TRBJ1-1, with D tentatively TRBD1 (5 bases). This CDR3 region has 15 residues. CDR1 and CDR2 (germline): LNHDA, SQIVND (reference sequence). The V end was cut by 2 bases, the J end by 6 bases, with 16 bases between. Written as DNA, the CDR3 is TGTGCCAGTAGTATATCGGGGGGGGGAAGGCCTGAAGCTTTCTTT. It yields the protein CASSISGGGRPEAFF.

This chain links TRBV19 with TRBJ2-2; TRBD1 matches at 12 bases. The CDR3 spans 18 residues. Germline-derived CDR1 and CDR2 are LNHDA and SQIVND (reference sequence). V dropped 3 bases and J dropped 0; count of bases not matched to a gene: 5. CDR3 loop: CASSIGTGGLANTGELFF. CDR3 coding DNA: TGTGCCAGTAGTATTGGGACAGGGGGCTTAGCGAACACCGGGGAGCTGTTTTTT. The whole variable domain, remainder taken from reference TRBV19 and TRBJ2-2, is DGGITQSPKYLFRKEGQNVTLSCEQNLNHDAMYWYRQDPGQGLRLIYYSQIVNDFQKGDIAEGYSVSREKKESFPLTVTSAQKNPTAFYLCASSIGTGGLANTGELFFGEGSRLTVL.

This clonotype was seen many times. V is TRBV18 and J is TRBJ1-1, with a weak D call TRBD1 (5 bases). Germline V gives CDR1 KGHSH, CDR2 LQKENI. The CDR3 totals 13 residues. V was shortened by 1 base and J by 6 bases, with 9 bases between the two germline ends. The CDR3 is CASSPHGDSEAFF. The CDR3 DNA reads TGTGCCAGCTCACCACATGGGGACTCTGAAGCTTTCTTT.